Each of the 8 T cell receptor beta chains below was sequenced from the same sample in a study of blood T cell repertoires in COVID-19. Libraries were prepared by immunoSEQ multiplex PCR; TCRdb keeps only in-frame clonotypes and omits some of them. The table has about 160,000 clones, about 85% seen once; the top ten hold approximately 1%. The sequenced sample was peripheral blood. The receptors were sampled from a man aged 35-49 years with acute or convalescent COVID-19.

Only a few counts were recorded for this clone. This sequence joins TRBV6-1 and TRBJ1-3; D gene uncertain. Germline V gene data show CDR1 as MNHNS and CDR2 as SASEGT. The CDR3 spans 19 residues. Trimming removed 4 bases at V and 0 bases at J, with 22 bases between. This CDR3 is CASSANIFDLTASGNTIYF. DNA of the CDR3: TGTGCCAGCAGTGCAAACATCTTTGACTTGACTGCCTCTGGAAACACCATATATTTT.

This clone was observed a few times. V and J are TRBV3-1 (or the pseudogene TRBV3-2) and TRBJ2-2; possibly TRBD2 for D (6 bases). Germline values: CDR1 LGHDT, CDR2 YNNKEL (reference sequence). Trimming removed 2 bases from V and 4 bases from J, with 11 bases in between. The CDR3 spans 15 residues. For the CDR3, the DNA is TGTGCCAGCAGCCAAAGCTTGGGAGGCACCGGGGAGCTGTTTTTT. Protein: CASSQSLGGTGELFF.

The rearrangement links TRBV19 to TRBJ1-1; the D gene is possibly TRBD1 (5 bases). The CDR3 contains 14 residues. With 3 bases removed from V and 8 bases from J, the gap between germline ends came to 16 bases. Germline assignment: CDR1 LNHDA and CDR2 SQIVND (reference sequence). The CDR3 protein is CASSIRFGGTEAFF. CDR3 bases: TGTGCCAGTAGTATTCGGTTTGGGGGGACCGAAGCTTTCTTT.

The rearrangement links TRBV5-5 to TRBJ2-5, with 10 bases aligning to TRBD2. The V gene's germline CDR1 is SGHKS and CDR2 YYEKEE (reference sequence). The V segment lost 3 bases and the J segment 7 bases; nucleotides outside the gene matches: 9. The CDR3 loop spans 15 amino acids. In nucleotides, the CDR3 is TGTGCCAGCAGCTCGCTAGCGGGGGCCCCCAGGACCCAGTACTTC. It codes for CASSSLAGAPRTQYF.

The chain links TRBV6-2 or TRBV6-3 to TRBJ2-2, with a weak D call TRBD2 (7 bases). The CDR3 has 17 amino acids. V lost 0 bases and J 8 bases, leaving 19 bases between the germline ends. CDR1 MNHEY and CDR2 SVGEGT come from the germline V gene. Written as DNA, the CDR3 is TGTGCCAGCAGTTACTCGGCGGGGGCCACCCATGTAGGGGAGCTGTTTTTT. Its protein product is CASSYSAGATHVGELFF.

CDR3 region: CASSLGQASQETQYF. CDR3 bases: TGCGCCAGCAGCCTGGGTCAGGCGTCCCAAGAGACCCAGTACTTC. This chain connects TRBV5-1 to TRBJ2-5; no clear D. This CDR3 is built from 15 residues. The germline CDR1 and CDR2 sequences are SGHRS and YFSETQ. Trimming removed 4 bases at V and 1 base at J, with 14 bases between.

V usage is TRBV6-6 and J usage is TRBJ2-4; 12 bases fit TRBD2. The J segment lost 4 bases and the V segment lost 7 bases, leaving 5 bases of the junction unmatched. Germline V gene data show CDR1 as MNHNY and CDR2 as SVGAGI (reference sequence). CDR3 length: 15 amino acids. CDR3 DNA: TGTGCCAGCATTCCTAGCGGGGGGGAGAAAAACATTCAGTACTTC. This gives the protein CASIPSGGEKNIQYF.

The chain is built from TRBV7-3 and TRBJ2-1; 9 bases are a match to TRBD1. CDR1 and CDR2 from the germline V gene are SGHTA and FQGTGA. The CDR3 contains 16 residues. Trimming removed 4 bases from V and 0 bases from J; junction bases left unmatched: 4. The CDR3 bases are TGTGCCAGCAGCTCCCCGGGACAGGGCTCCTACAATGAGCAGTTCTTC. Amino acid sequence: CASSSPGQGSYNEQFF.